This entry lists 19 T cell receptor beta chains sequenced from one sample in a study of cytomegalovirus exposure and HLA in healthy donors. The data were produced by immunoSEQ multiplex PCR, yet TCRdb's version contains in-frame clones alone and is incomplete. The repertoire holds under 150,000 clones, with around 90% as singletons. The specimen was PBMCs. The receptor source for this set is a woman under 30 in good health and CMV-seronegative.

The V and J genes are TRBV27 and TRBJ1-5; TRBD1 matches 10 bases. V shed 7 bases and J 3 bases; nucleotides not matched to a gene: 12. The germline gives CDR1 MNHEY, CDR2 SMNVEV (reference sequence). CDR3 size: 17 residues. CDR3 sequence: CASTPGQGLLPNQPQHF. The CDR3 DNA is TGTGCCAGCACCCCGGGACAGGGGCTATTACCCAATCAGCCCCAGCATTTT.

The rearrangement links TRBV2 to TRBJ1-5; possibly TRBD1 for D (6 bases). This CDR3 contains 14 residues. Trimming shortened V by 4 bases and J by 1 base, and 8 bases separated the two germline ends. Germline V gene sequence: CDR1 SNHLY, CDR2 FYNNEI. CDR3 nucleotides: TGTGCCAGCAGTGGGGGGCTCAGCAATCAGCCCCAGCATTTT. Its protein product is CASSGGLSNQPQHF.

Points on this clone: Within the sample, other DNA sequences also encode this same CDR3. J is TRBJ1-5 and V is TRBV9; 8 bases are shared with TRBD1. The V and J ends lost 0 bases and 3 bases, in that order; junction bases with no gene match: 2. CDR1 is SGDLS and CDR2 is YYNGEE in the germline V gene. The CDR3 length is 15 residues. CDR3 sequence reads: CASSVGQGSNQPQHF. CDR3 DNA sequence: TGTGCCAGCAGCGTAGGACAGGGGTCCAATCAGCCCCAGCATTTT.

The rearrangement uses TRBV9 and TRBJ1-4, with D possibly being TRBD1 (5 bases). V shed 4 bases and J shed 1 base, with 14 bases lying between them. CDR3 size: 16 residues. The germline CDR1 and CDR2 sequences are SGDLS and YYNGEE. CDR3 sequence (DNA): TGTGCCAGCAGCCGGGGGGACGTACGAACTAATGAAAAACTGTTTTTT. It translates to CASSRGDVRTNEKLFF.

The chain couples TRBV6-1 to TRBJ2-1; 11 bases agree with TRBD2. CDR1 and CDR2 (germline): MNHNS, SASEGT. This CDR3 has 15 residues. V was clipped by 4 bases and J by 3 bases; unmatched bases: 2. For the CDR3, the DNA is TGTGCCAGCAGTGTACTAGCGGGGGTCTACAATGAGCAGTTCTTC. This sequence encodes CASSVLAGVYNEQFF.

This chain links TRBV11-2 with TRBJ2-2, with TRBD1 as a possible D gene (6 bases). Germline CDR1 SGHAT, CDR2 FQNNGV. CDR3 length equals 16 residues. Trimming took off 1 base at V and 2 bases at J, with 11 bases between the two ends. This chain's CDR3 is CASSLGGQINTGELFF. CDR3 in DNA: TGTGCCAGCAGCTTAGGCGGACAGATTAACACCGGGGAGCTGTTTTTT.

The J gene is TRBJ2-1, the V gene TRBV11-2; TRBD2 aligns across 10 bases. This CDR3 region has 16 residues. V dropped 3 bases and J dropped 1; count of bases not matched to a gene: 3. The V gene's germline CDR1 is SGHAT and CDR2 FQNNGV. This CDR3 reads CASSFTSGTSYNEQFF. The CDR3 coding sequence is TGTGCCAGCAGCTTCACTAGCGGGACATCCTACAATGAGCAGTTCTTC. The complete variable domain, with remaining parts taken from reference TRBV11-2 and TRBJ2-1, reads EAGVAQSPRYKIIEKRQSVAFWCNPISGHATLYWYQQILGQGPKLLIQFQNNGVVDDSQLPKDRFSAERLKGVDSTLKIQPAKLEDSAVYLCASSFTSGTSYNEQFFGPGTRLTVL.

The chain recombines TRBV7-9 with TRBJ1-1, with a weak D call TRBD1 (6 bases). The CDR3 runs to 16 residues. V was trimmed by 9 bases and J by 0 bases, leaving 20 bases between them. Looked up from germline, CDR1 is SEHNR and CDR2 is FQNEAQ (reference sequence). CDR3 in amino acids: CASAAGARTLNTEAFF. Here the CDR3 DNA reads TGTGCCAGTGCAGCGGGGGCAAGAACATTGAACACTGAAGCTTTCTTT.

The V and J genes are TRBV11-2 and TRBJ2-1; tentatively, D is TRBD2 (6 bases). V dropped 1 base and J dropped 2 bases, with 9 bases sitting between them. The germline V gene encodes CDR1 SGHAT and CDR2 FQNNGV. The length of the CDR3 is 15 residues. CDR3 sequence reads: CASSLAGEAYNEQFF. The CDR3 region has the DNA TGTGCCAGCAGCTTAGCGGGAGAGGCCTACAATGAGCAGTTCTTC. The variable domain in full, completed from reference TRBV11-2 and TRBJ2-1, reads EAGVAQSPRYKIIEKRQSVAFWCNPISGHATLYWYQQILGQGPKLLIQFQNNGVVDDSQLPKDRFSAERLKGVDSTLKIQPAKLEDSAVYLCASSLAGEAYNEQFFGPGTRLTVL.

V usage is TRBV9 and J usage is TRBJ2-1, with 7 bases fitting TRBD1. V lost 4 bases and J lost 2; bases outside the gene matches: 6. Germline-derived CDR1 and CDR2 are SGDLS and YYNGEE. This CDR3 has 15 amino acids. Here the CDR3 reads CASSMDGTAYNEQFF. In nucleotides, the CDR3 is TGTGCCAGCAGCATGGACGGGACAGCCTACAATGAGCAGTTCTTC.

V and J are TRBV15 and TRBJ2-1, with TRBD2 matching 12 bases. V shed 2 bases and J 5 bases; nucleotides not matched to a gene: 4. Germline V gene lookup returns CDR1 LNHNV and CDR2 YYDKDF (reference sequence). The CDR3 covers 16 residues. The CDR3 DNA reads TGTGCCACCAGCAGATCCGGACTAGCGGGGAACAATGAGCAGTTCTTC. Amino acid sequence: CATSRSGLAGNNEQFF. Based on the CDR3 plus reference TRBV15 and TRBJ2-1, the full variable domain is DAMVIQNPRYQVTQFGKPVTLSCSQTLNHNVMYWYQQKSSQAPKLLFHYYDKDFNNEADTPDNFQSRRPNTSFCFLDIRSPGLGDTAMYLCATSRSGLAGNNEQFFGPGTRLTVL.

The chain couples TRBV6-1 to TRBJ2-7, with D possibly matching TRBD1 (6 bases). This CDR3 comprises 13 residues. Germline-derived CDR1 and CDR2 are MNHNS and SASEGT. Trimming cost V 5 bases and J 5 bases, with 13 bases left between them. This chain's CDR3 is CASSLTGIDEQYF. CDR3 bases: TGTGCCAGCAGTTTAACAGGGATCGACGAGCAGTACTTC.

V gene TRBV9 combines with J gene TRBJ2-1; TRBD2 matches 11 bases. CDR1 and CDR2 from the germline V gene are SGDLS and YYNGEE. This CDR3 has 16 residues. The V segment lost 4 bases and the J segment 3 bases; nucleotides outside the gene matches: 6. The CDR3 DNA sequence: TGTGCCAGCAGCCCCACCGGGACTAGCGGCTACAATGAGCAGTTCTTC. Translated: CASSPTGTSGYNEQFF. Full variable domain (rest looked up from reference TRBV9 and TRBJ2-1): DSGVTQTPKHLITATGQRVTLRCSPRSGDLSVYWYQQSLDQGLQFLIQYYNGEERAKGNILERFSAQQFPDLHSELNLSSLELGDSALYFCASSPTGTSGYNEQFFGPGTRLTVL.

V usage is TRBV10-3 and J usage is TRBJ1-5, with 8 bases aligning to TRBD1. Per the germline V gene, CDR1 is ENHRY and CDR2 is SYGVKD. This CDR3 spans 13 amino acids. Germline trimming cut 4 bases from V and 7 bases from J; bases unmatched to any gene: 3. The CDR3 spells CAISAGGGQPQHF. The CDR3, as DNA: TGTGCCATCAGTGCAGGGGGCGGCCAGCCCCAGCATTTT.

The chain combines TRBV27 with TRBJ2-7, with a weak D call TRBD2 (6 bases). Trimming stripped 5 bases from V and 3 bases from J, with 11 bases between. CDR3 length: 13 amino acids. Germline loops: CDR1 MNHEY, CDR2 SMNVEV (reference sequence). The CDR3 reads CASSLGTHYEQYF. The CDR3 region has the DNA TGTGCCAGCAGTCTCGGGACTCACTACGAGCAGTACTTC.

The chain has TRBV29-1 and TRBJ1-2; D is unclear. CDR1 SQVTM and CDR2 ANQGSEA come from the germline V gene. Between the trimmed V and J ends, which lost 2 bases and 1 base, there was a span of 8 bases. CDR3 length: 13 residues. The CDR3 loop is CSVETDDNYGYTF. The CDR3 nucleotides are TGCAGCGTTGAAACAGACGATAACTATGGCTACACCTTC. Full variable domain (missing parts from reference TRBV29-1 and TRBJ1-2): SAVISQKPSRDICQRGTSLTIQCQVDSQVTMMFWYRQQPGQSLTLIATANQGSEATYESGFVIDKFPISRPNLTFSTLTVSNMSPEDSSIYLCSVETDDNYGYTFGSGTRLTVV.

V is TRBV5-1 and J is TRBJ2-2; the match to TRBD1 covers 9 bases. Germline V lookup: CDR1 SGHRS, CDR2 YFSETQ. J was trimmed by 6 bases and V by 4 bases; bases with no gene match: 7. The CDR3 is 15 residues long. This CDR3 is CASSPGQGRAGELFF. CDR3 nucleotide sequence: TGCGCCAGCAGCCCGGGACAGGGTAGGGCCGGGGAGCTGTTTTTT.

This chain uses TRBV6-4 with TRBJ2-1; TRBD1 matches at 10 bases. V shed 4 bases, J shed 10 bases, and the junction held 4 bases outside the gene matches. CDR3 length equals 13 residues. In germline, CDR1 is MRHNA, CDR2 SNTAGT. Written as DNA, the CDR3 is TGTGCCAGCAGTGGGGGACAGGGGTTCGAGCAGTTCTTC. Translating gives CASSGGQGFEQFF.

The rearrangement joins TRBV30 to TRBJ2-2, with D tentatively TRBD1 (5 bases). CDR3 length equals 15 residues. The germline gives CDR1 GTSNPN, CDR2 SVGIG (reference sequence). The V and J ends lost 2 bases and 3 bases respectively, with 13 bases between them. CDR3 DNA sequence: TGTGCCTGGAGTTCCGACAGAGCCTACACCGGGGAGCTGTTTTTT. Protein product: CAWSSDRAYTGELFF.